The clone carrying this TCR beta chain is large (0.1 to 1%) in the sample. CDR3 size: 13 residues. Germline CDR1 and CDR2: LGHNA and YSLEER. Trimming shortened V by 0 bases and J by 5 bases, and 7 bases separated the two germline ends. The sample belongs to a study of somatic mutations in cytotoxic T cells in rheumatoid arthritis. Profiling relied on immunoSEQ multiplex PCR, and the TCRdb table lists in-frame clones only, not all of them. In the table there are over 10,000 clones, 70% to 80% of which are singletons. The chain uses TRBV4-3 and TRBJ1-1; no definite D call. The sample was CD8+ T cells sorted from blood. The receptor was derived from a woman between 35 and 50 years old in good health. This CDR3 reads CASSQDLVTEAFF. CDR3 DNA sequence: TGCGCCAGCAGCCAAGACCTGGTAACTGAAGCTTTCTTT.